The present T cell receptor (beta chain) was sequenced within a study of Ad26.COV2.S vaccination and SARS-CoV-2 variants. Study conclusions and caveats: Vaccinees reportedly had broad spike-specific CD8+ and CD4+ T cell responses. Vaccine and placebo groups showed comparable non-spike TCR breadth. Recipients given vaccine exceeded placebo recipients in spike-specific TCR breadth.

The treatment was: roughly 20 received Ad26.COV2.S at low or high dose, single or two shots; 5 received placebo; per-sample allocation not given. Day 63 following the first vaccine or placebo injection was when the samples were taken. The CDR3 spans 16 residues. Trimming stripped 9 bases from V and 3 bases from J, with 21 bases between. Germline V lookup: CDR1 SGHKS, CDR2 YYEKEE (reference sequence). Worth noting for this clone: Its specificity is unknown.

Assay: immunoSEQ multiplex PCR; the TCRdb copy retains only in-frame clones and omits some. The sample lists 380,000 or so clones; 83% were seen once. Specimen: peripheral blood, collected in a trial of Ad26.COV2.S vaccine versus placebo. J is TRBJ2-2 and V is TRBV5-5; no firm D call. This sequence was found in a person between 18 and 65 years old who received the Ad26.COV2.S COVID-19 vaccine or a placebo. CDR3 sequence: CATSAGSQAYTGELFF. As DNA, the CDR3 is TGTGCCACATCGGCCGGATCGCAGGCCTACACCGGGGAGCTGTTTTTT. The whole variable domain, filled in from reference TRBV5-5 and TRBJ2-2, reads DAGVTQSPTHLIKTRGQQVTLRCSPISGHKSVSWYQQVLGQGPQFIFQYYEKEERGRGNFPDRFSARQFPNYSSELNVNALLLGDSALYLCATSAGSQAYTGELFFGEGSRLTVL.